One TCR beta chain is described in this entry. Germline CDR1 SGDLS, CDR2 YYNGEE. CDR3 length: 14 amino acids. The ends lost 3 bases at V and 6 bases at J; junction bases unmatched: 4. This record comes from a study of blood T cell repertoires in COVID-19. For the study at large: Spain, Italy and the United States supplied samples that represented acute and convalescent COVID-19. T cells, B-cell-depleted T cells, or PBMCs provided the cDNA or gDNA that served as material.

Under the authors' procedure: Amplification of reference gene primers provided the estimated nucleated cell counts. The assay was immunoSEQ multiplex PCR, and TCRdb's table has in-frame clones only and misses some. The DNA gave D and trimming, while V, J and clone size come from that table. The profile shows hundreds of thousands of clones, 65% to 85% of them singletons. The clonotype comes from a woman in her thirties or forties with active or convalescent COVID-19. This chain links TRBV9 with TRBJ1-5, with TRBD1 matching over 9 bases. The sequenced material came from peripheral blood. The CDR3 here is CASSAGTGFQPQHF. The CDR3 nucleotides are TGTGCCAGCAGCGCGGGGACAGGGTTTCAGCCCCAGCATTTT.